These 28 T cell receptor beta chains originate from one sample sequenced in a study of early T cells in non-severe SARS-CoV-2 infection. TCRdb called the 5' RACE reads again in MiXCR, with one record for every CDR3 protein. The sample contains 54,000 or so distinct CDR3 sequences, over 9.5% of which appear only once. The sequenced sample was whole blood. The receptor source for this set is an adult who was a healthcare worker with PCR-confirmed SARS-CoV-2 infection or an uninfected control (not recorded which).

This clonotype was recorded only once. J is TRBJ1-3 and V is TRBV12-3 or TRBV12-4; the D is unclear. Trimming cost V 0 bases and J 4 bases, with 7 bases left between them. The CDR3 totals 14 residues. CDR3 sequence (DNA): TGTGCCAGCAGTTTAGCAGGGTCCGGAAACACCATATATTTT. Amino acid sequence: CASSLAGSGNTIYF.

This clonotype was seen many times. The V call is TRBV11-3, the J call TRBJ2-1, with 11 bases fitting TRBD2. The CDR3 runs 14 residues. The trim removed 5 bases at V and 12 bases at J, leaving 9 bases unmatched. Germline CDR1 SGHNT, CDR2 YENEEA. CDR3 nucleotides: TGTGCCAGCAGCCTCTCCCCTCTAGCGGGAGGGCAGTTCTTC. Protein: CASSLSPLAGGQFF.

This clonotype showed up many times. The gene calls are TRBV7-8 and TRBJ2-1; D might be TRBD1 or TRBD2, each matching 6 bases. The CDR3 consists of 21 residues. CDR1 is SGHVS, CDR2 FQNEAQ, per germline. Between the trimmed V and J ends, which lost 2 bases and 4 bases, there was a span of 30 bases. In nucleotides, the CDR3 is TGTGCCAGCAGCTTACGAACTTCAGGGGTAGCGGACACACGTACATACAATGAGCAGTTCTTC. The encoded protein is CASSLRTSGVADTRTYNEQFF.

The chain combines TRBV20-1 with TRBJ1-1; no clear D. CDR3 length: 13 residues. Trimming cost V 5 bases and J 8 bases, with 18 bases left between them. Germline V gene lookup returns CDR1 DFQATT and CDR2 SNEGSKA (reference sequence). As DNA, the CDR3 is TGCAGTGCTGTGTTAAGTGGGCTCGGGGAAGCTTTCTTT. Translating gives CSAVLSGLGEAFF.

This clonotype was found many times. The chain has TRBV11-1 and TRBJ1-1; no reliable D call. The length of the CDR3 is 12 residues. Germline-derived CDR1 and CDR2 are SGHAT and FQDESV (reference sequence). V lost 5 bases and J 9 bases, leaving 13 bases between the germline ends. The CDR3 loop reads CASSPDDVKAFF. For the CDR3, the DNA is TGTGCCAGCAGCCCAGATGATGTAAAAGCTTTCTTT.

V and J are TRBV12-3 or TRBV12-4 and TRBJ1-5, with D perhaps matching TRBD1 (5 bases). This CDR3 has 13 amino acids. The V end was cut by 6 bases, the J end by 5 bases, with 11 bases between. The CDR3 coding sequence is TGTGCCAGCAGGGGGACCGAGGATCAGCCCCAGCATTTT. Its protein is CASRGTEDQPQHF.

Many counts were recorded for this clonotype. The chain carries TRBV11-2 and TRBJ2-1; TRBD2 might be the D (5 bases). The germline CDR1 and CDR2 sequences are SGHAT and FQNNGV. The V end lost 5 bases, the J end lost 9 bases, and 11 bases lay between the germline ends. The CDR3 consists of 12 residues. The CDR3 nucleotides are TGTGCCAGCAGCGTCGTCGAGGGTGAGCAGTTCTTC. Translating it yields CASSVVEGEQFF.

There are many counts of this clonotype. V usage is TRBV19 and J usage is TRBJ1-4; weak D call: TRBD1 (6 bases). Trimming cost V 5 bases and J 0 bases, with 7 bases left between them. Germline CDR1 and CDR2: LNHDA and SQIVND (reference sequence). The CDR3 consists of 14 residues. DNA of the CDR3: TGTGCCAGTAGTCGGACAGCAACTAATGAAAAACTGTTTTTT. Translated, it gives CASSRTATNEKLFF.

The gene calls are TRBV15 and TRBJ1-2; D uncertain. The length of the CDR3 is 13 residues. V dropped 3 bases and J dropped 4 bases, with 9 bases sitting between them. Germline CDR1 is LNHNV and CDR2 is YYDKDF (reference sequence). This chain's CDR3 is CATSRDGPYGYTF. In DNA form, the CDR3 reads TGTGCCACCAGCAGGGACGGGCCCTATGGCTACACCTTC.

This clonotype has only a few counts. The rearrangement uses TRBV2 and TRBJ2-2, with a possible D match to TRBD2 (5 bases). Trimming removed 6 bases at V and 1 base at J, with 15 bases between. Germline V CDR1 and CDR2: SNHLY, FYNNEI. This CDR3 is built from 16 residues. CDR3 in DNA: TGTGCCAGCAGGCCCGGGGTTCCCCAGAACACCGGGGAGCTGTTTTTT. Its translation is CASRPGVPQNTGELFF.

The chain is built from TRBV4-3 and TRBJ1-6, with D unresolved. The V and J ends lost 1 base and 8 bases respectively, with 18 bases between them. Germline assignment: CDR1 LGHNA and CDR2 YSLEER. The CDR3 is 17 residues long. CDR3 in DNA: TGCGCCAGCAGCCAAGCATCAGGAACCGGGCGGGATTCACCCCTCCACTTT. Its protein product is CASSQASGTGRDSPLHF.

The chain is built from TRBV9 and TRBJ2-1; TRBD1 is a possible D gene (5 bases). V lost 4 bases and J lost 2, with 19 bases in between. The CDR3 has 17 amino acids. CDR1 is SGDLS, CDR2 YYNGEE, per germline. DNA for the CDR3: TGTGCCAGCAGCCTAGGACAAGGCACGCGTACCTACAATGAGCAGTTCTTC. It is translated as CASSLGQGTRTYNEQFF.

This clonotype was detected a few times. The chain couples TRBV4-1 to TRBJ1-1; D call uncertain. Trimming cost V 0 bases and J 1 base, with 6 bases left between them. The CDR3 consists of 14 residues. Per the germline V gene, CDR1 is MGHRA and CDR2 is YSYEKL. CDR3 sequence reads: CASSQDYGNTEAFF. CDR3 nucleotide sequence: TGCGCCAGCAGCCAAGATTACGGGAACACTGAAGCTTTCTTT.

This clonotype was seen a handful of times. The rearrangement uses TRBV12-3 or TRBV12-4 and TRBJ1-2; D is undetermined. This CDR3 has 14 amino acids. V lost 1 base and J 4 bases, leaving 10 bases between the germline ends. Written as DNA, the CDR3 is TGTGCCAGCAGTTTAGGGTCGGCAGTCTATGGCTACACCTTC. The encoded protein is CASSLGSAVYGYTF.

This clonotype has ten or more counts. The chain recombines TRBV11-2 with TRBJ1-5; D is unresolved. CDR1 SGHAT and CDR2 FQNNGV come from the germline V gene. The CDR3 contains 14 residues. V gave up 3 bases and J gave up 4 bases, with 10 bases separating them. CDR3 DNA sequence: TGTGCCAGCAGCTTCCAGCCGTTAAATCAGCCCCAGCATTTT. This codes for CASSFQPLNQPQHF.

This clonotype was found a few times. The chain couples TRBV12-3 or TRBV12-4 to TRBJ1-2; 8 bases align to TRBD1. This CDR3 has 13 residues. The junction had 5 bases not matched to a gene; V was cut back by 5 bases and J by 6 bases. This chain's CDR3 is CASSPKTGDGYTF. DNA for the CDR3: TGTGCCAGCAGTCCGAAGACAGGGGATGGCTACACCTTC.

This clonotype was counted a few times. This chain connects TRBV28 to TRBJ1-2, with TRBD1 matching 8 bases. V trimming: 7 bases; J trimming: 2 bases; junction bases outside the gene matches: 6. Germline values: CDR1 MDHEN, CDR2 SYDVKM. The CDR3 is 14 amino acids. The CDR3: CASTEGQGNYGYTF. The CDR3 coding sequence is TGTGCCAGCACCGAAGGACAGGGAAACTATGGCTACACCTTC.

This chain uses TRBV29-1 with TRBJ2-5, with 7 bases matching TRBD2. Trimming cost V 7 bases and J 5 bases; bases outside gene matches: 4. This CDR3 comprises 11 residues. Germline CDR1 is SQVTM and CDR2 is ANQGSEA. DNA of the CDR3: TGCAGCGCCCGGGGAGGGGAGACCCAGTACTTC. Translation gives CSARGGETQYF. The full variable domain, with the rest looked up from reference TRBV29-1 and TRBJ2-5, is SAVISQKPSRDICQRGTSLTIQCQVDSQVTMMFWYRQQPGQSLTLIATANQGSEATYESGFVIDKFPISRPNLTFSTLTVSNMSPEDSSIYLCSARGGETQYFGPGTRLLVL.

The V call is TRBV7-9, the J call TRBJ2-5; D remains unclear. V was cut by 0 bases and J by 5 bases, with 13 bases left in between. This CDR3 is built from 15 residues. Germline CDR1 reads SEHNR; CDR2 reads FQNEAQ (reference sequence). CDR3 region: CASSLASVSGETQYF. Here the CDR3 DNA reads TGTGCCAGCAGCTTAGCTTCTGTCTCCGGGGAGACCCAGTACTTC. Full variable domain (rest looked up from reference TRBV7-9 and TRBJ2-5): DTGVSQNPRHKITKRGQNVTFRCDPISEHNRLYWYRQTLGQGPEFLTYFQNEAQLEKSRLLSDRFSAERPKGSFSTLEIQRTEQGDSAMYLCASSLASVSGETQYFGPGTRLLVL.

CDR3 nucleotide sequence: TGTGCCAGCAGCTTACTACGGGGCGGGAACACAGATACGCAGTATTTT. This encodes CASSLLRGGNTDTQYF. This rearrangement joins TRBV11-2 to TRBJ2-3; D possibly corresponds to TRBD2 (6 bases). V was shortened by 2 bases and J by 2 bases, with 14 bases between the two germline ends. Germline-derived CDR1 and CDR2 are SGHAT and FQNNGV. This CDR3 has 16 amino acids.

V gene TRBV30 combines with J gene TRBJ2-1; 9 bases line up with TRBD2. V shed 7 bases, J shed 9 bases, and the junction held 16 bases outside the gene matches. Per the germline V gene, CDR1 is GTSNPN and CDR2 is SVGIG (reference sequence). The CDR3 totals 15 residues. The CDR3 protein is CASVYARGGVGEQFF. CDR3 DNA: TGTGCCTCCGTTTATGCGCGGGGGGGCGTCGGTGAGCAGTTCTTC.

This clonotype was recorded at least ten times. V gene TRBV6-1 combines with J gene TRBJ1-2, with 8 bases identical to TRBD1. V trimming: 6 bases; J trimming: 3 bases; junction bases outside the gene matches: 6. The CDR3 is 14 residues long. Germline assignment: CDR1 MNHNS and CDR2 SASEGT. CDR3: CASSTGGSDYGYTF. DNA for the CDR3: TGTGCCAGCAGCACAGGGGGTTCGGACTATGGCTACACCTTC.

This clonotype was seen more than once but under ten times. V and J are TRBV20-1 and TRBJ2-3, with D unclear. The CDR3 has 17 residues. Trimming took 3 bases from V and 3 from J, leaving 22 bases between them. The V gene's germline CDR1 is DFQATT and CDR2 SNEGSKA (reference sequence). The CDR3 DNA follows: TGCAGTGCTAGCCCCCCGCTTGGCGGCCGAAAAACAGATACGCAGTATTTT. This codes for CSASPPLGGRKTDTQYF.

This clonotype was counted ten times or more. The rearrangement links TRBV7-9 to TRBJ2-7; 12 nucleotides agree with TRBD2. The CDR3 is 16 residues long. V lost 3 bases, J lost 7 bases, and 10 bases stayed unmatched. The V gene's germline CDR1 is SEHNR and CDR2 FQNEAQ (reference sequence). DNA for the CDR3: TGTGCCAGCAGCTTCCGCACTAGCGGGGGGCGCCAGGAGCAGTACTTC. It translates to CASSFRTSGGRQEQYF.

This clonotype was picked up many times. The V gene is TRBV2, the J gene TRBJ2-3; D possibly corresponds to TRBD1 (5 bases). The CDR3 is made up of 13 amino acids. The germline gives CDR1 SNHLY, CDR2 FYNNEI. The germline V and J ends were trimmed by 7 bases and 2 bases, with 10 bases remaining between them. The CDR3 loop reads CASTPGNTDTQYF. The CDR3 coding sequence is TGTGCCAGCACCCCAGGGAACACAGATACGCAGTATTTT.

This chain links TRBV20-1 with TRBJ2-2, with 11 nucleotides matching TRBD1. The CDR3 totals 18 residues. The V and J ends lost 0 bases and 1 base, in that order; junction bases with no gene match: 7. Germline V lookup: CDR1 DFQATT, CDR2 SNEGSKA (reference sequence). This CDR3 reads CSARDFGQGAWNTGELFF. The DNA for the CDR3 is TGCAGTGCTAGAGATTTCGGACAGGGGGCTTGGAACACCGGGGAGCTGTTTTTT.

Many counts were recorded for this clonotype. The rearrangement links TRBV18 to TRBJ1-1; no firm D call. V was pared by 0 bases and J by 3 bases, with 11 bases between. Looked up from germline, CDR1 is KGHSH and CDR2 is LQKENI. The CDR3 loop spans 15 amino acids. DNA of the CDR3: TGTGCCAGCTCACCACCCGTTGGTTTGGACACTGAAGCTTTCTTT. Its protein is CASSPPVGLDTEAFF.

The chain links TRBV19 to TRBJ1-5; the D gene is possibly TRBD1 (6 bases). V lost 6 bases and J lost 5, with 17 bases in between. The length of the CDR3 is 15 residues. Germline CDR1 LNHDA, CDR2 SQIVND (reference sequence). CDR3 in amino acids: CASSLPGVVHQPQHF. As DNA, the CDR3 is TGTGCCAGTAGCCTCCCAGGGGTTGTCCATCAGCCCCAGCATTTT.